One and the same sample provided the 29 T cell receptor beta chains below, sequenced in a study of early stage breast cancer tumors. The table came from immunoSEQ multiplex PCR; TCRdb's copy has only in-frame clones and leaves some out. The sample shows about 5,500 clones, roughly 68% of them seen only once. The material sequenced was normal breast tissue next to the tumor. The receptors here all came from a person between 55 and 69 years old with breast cancer.

This clone was picked up a small number of times. The chain combines TRBV5-4 with TRBJ2-3; no clear D. Looked up from germline, CDR1 is SGHNT and CDR2 is YYREEE (reference sequence). Trimming stripped 9 bases from V and 6 bases from J, with 17 bases between. The CDR3 contains 13 residues. The CDR3 loop reads CATTMRDQDTQYF. The CDR3 DNA follows: TGTGCCACGACGATGCGCGATCAGGATACGCAGTATTTT.

This clone was detected once. The chain combines TRBV5-6 with TRBJ2-7; D may be TRBD1 (5 bases). The CDR3 has 17 amino acids. V dropped 2 bases and J dropped 2 bases, with 20 bases sitting between them. Per the germline V gene, CDR1 is SGHDT and CDR2 is YYEEEE. This CDR3 is CASSFFPRGPAPYEQYF. CDR3 DNA sequence: TGTGCCAGCAGCTTTTTCCCTAGGGGCCCCGCACCCTACGAGCAGTACTTC.

The chain carries TRBV2 and TRBJ2-7; D is unclear. With 3 bases removed from V and 2 bases from J, the gap between germline ends came to 8 bases. The CDR3 spans 13 residues. Germline V gives CDR1 SNHLY, CDR2 FYNNEI. This chain's CDR3 is CASSDQTAYEQYF. The CDR3 DNA is TGTGCCAGCAGTGATCAGACTGCCTACGAGCAGTACTTC.

V gene TRBV27 combines with J gene TRBJ1-4; D perhaps matches TRBD1 (6 bases). Germline CDR1 reads MNHEY; CDR2 reads SMNVEV (reference sequence). The CDR3 sequence is 14 residues long. The V gene lost 5 bases and the J gene lost 4 bases, with 11 bases spanning the gap. CDR3 nucleotide sequence: TGTGCCAGCAGTCGGGGGCGCGGTAATGAAAAACTGTTTTTT. Encoded protein: CASSRGRGNEKLFF.

This clone occurred a few times. V and J are TRBV27 and TRBJ2-7, with TRBD1 matching 9 bases. V gave up 5 bases and J gave up 4 bases; unmatched junction bases: 6. CDR3 length equals 14 residues. Germline loops: CDR1 MNHEY, CDR2 SMNVEV (reference sequence). CDR3 sequence: CASSGYRGLYEQYF. The CDR3 DNA follows: TGTGCCAGCAGTGGCTACAGGGGGCTTTACGAGCAGTACTTC.

This clone rates as large. The chain is built from TRBV28 and TRBJ2-1; TRBD2 aligns across 7 bases. V shed 10 bases and J 4 bases; nucleotides not matched to a gene: 10. The length of the CDR3 is 14 residues. The germline CDR1 and CDR2 sequences are MDHEN and SYDVKM. CDR3 nucleotide sequence: TGTGCCATCCGACAGCCCGGGGGGTACAATGAGCAGTTCTTC. Amino acid sequence: CAIRQPGGYNEQFF. Looking up the rest from reference TRBV28 and TRBJ2-1 gives the full variable domain: DVKVTQSSRYLVKRTGEKVFLECVQDMDHENMFWYRQDPGLGLRLIYFSYDVKMKEKGDIPEGYSVSREKKERFSLILESASTNQTSMYLCAIRQPGGYNEQFFGPGTRLTVL.

CDR3 in amino acids: CASSEASTARWSYEQYF. Here the CDR3 DNA reads TGTGCCAGCAGTGAAGCAAGCACGGCTAGGTGGTCCTACGAGCAGTACTTC. The chain combines TRBV2 with TRBJ2-7; D is ambiguous. The CDR3 contains 17 residues. V was trimmed by 0 bases and J by 1 base, leaving 16 bases between them. The germline V gene has CDR1 SNHLY and CDR2 FYNNEI.

This chain joins TRBV28 and TRBJ1-5; D not certain. V lost 2 bases to trimming and J lost 4 bases, with 9 bases between them. The CDR3 is 14 amino acids. From germline, CDR1 is MDHEN and CDR2 SYDVKM. CDR3 nucleotide sequence: TGTGCCAGCAGTTTAGGTCTGAATAATCAGCCCCAGCATTTT. Protein sequence: CASSLGLNNQPQHF.

V gene TRBV2 combines with J gene TRBJ2-7, with D unresolved. CDR1 is SNHLY, CDR2 FYNNEI, per germline. V gave up 3 bases and J gave up 0 bases, with 6 bases separating them. CDR3 length equals 13 residues. For the CDR3, the DNA is TGTGCCAGCAGTGATCAGACCTCCTACGAGCAGTACTTC. This encodes CASSDQTSYEQYF.

J is TRBJ2-3 and V is TRBV19, with a possible D match to TRBD2 (6 bases). Per the germline V gene, CDR1 is LNHDA and CDR2 is SQIVND (reference sequence). There are 12 residues in the CDR3. With 3 bases removed from V and 7 bases from J, the gap between germline ends came to 8 bases. The CDR3, as DNA: TGTGCCAGTAGTATCGGGGGACATACGCAGTATTTT. Translating it yields CASSIGGHTQYF.

V and J are TRBV30 and TRBJ2-1; 7 bases are shared with TRBD2. CDR1 and CDR2 (germline): GTSNPN, SVGIG (reference sequence). This CDR3 has 12 residues. V was pared by 6 bases and J by 7 bases, with 6 bases of the junction left unmatched. The CDR3 DNA reads TGTGCCTGCCGGGGGGTCAGTAATGAGCAGTTCTTC. Protein product: CACRGVSNEQFF.

V and J are TRBV25-1 and TRBJ2-1; TRBD1 matches 7 bases. The trim removed 9 bases at V and 7 bases at J, leaving 15 bases unmatched. In germline, CDR1 is MGHDK, CDR2 SYGVNS. The CDR3 totals 15 residues. In DNA, the CDR3 is TGTGCCAGTAAGCGACAGGGCCATTTTAGGAATGAGCAGTTCTTC. Amino acids: CASKRQGHFRNEQFF.

This clone was detected a few times. The rearrangement uses TRBV4-3 and TRBJ1-2; D is possibly TRBD1 (5 bases). The length of the CDR3 is 15 residues. The V gene lost 0 bases and the J gene lost 2 bases, with 10 bases spanning the gap. Germline V lookup: CDR1 LGHNA, CDR2 YSLEER. CDR3 bases: TGCGCCAGCAGCCAAGATAGGGGATCCAACTATGGCTACACCTTC. Translated, it gives CASSQDRGSNYGYTF.

The V and J genes are TRBV7-2 and TRBJ1-1; D gene uncertain. Germline CDR1 is SGHTA and CDR2 is FQGNSA. CDR3 size: 14 residues. V shed 0 bases and J shed 10 bases, with 15 bases lying between them. The CDR3 DNA reads as TGTGCCAGCAGCTTAGCGTCGTCGGTAGATACAGCTTTCTTT. Its translation: CASSLASSVDTAFF.

V and J are TRBV19 and TRBJ2-6; D gene ambiguous. V was trimmed by 5 bases and J by 4 bases, leaving 9 bases between them. Germline CDR1 is LNHDA and CDR2 is SQIVND (reference sequence). The length of the CDR3 is 14 residues. The CDR3 is CASSQESGANVLTF. DNA of the CDR3: TGTGCCAGTAGTCAAGAGTCCGGGGCCAACGTCCTGACTTTC.

V usage is TRBV19 and J usage is TRBJ1-2; D is ambiguous. This CDR3 contains 15 residues. Germline lookup yields CDR1 LNHDA and CDR2 SQIVND (reference sequence). V was cut by 5 bases and J by 3 bases, with 16 bases left in between. This CDR3 reads CASSSLEFGDYGYTF. CDR3 coding DNA: TGTGCCAGTAGTTCCTTGGAGTTCGGGGACTATGGCTACACCTTC.

The chain employs TRBV4-2 and TRBJ1-6; D is perhaps TRBD1 (5 bases). V lost 0 bases to trimming and J lost 5 bases, with 11 bases between them. The CDR3 spans 16 residues. From germline, CDR1 is LGHNA and CDR2 YNFKEQ. In nucleotides, the CDR3 is TGTGCCAGCAGCCAAGAACCTCGGGGCCATAATTCACCCCTCCACTTT. Its protein product is CASSQEPRGHNSPLHF.

The chain uses TRBV6-1 and TRBJ1-5, with 7 bases identical to TRBD1. Germline CDR1 and CDR2: MNHNS and SASEGT. With 5 bases clipped from V and 4 bases from J, the junction kept 2 bases outside the gene matches. The CDR3 length is 13 residues. CDR3 nucleotides: TGTGCCAGCAGTCCAGGGGGGAATCAGCCCCAGCATTTT. Its protein product is CASSPGGNQPQHF.

Concerning this clone: A read error may produce the germline difference seen at one junction end. V gene TRBV5-1 combines with J gene TRBJ2-1; 12 bases are a match to TRBD2. Germline assignment: CDR1 SGHRS and CDR2 YFSETQ. The CDR3 totals 15 residues. The CDR3 loop reads CASSLASGGVREQFF. CDR3 nucleotide sequence: TGCGCCAGTAGCTTGGCTAGCGGGGGGGTCCGTGAGCAGTTCTTC. Combining the CDR3 with reference TRBV5-1 and TRBJ2-1 gives the whole variable domain KAGVTQTPRYLIKTRGQQVTLSCSPISGHRSVSWYQQTPGQGLQFLFEYFSETQRNKGNFPGRFSGRQFSNSRSEMNVSTLELGDSALYLCASSLASGGVREQFFGPGTRLTVL.

This clone occurred a few times. This chain uses TRBV5-4 with TRBJ2-7; 14 bases agree with TRBD2. This CDR3 region has 15 residues. With V trimmed by 0 bases and J by 4 bases, 0 bases remained unmatched. CDR1 is SGHNT and CDR2 is YYREEE in the germline V gene (reference sequence). CDR3 bases: TGTGCCAGCAGCTTGGGACTAGCGGGAGGGTACGAGCAGTACTTC. It yields the protein CASSLGLAGGYEQYF.

In its sample, this clone was seen once. This chain's CDR3 is CASSEKGYSGNTIYF. For the CDR3, the DNA is TGTGCCAGCAGTGAAAAAGGTTACTCTGGAAACACCATATATTTT. The V and J genes are TRBV6-1 and TRBJ1-3; D is ambiguous. This CDR3 contains 15 residues. The V gene's germline CDR1 is MNHNS and CDR2 SASEGT. With 2 bases removed from V and 0 bases from J, the gap between germline ends came to 8 bases.

The V call is TRBV30, the J call TRBJ1-4; D gene ambiguous. V was cut by 8 bases and J by 0 bases, with 10 bases left in between. The germline V gene encodes CDR1 GTSNPN and CDR2 SVGIG (reference sequence). The length of the CDR3 is 13 residues. The CDR3 bases are TGTGCCAGCTCCGGCGCAACTAATGAAAAACTGTTTTTT. Protein: CASSGATNEKLFF.

This chain uses TRBV7-8 with TRBJ2-1; 9 bases are shared with TRBD2. CDR1 and CDR2 from the germline V gene are SGHVS and FQNEAQ. The length of the CDR3 is 16 residues. V was clipped by 8 bases and J by 5 bases; unmatched bases: 13. The CDR3 region is CASGQLSGGADNEQFF. The CDR3 nucleotides are TGTGCCAGCGGACAGCTTAGCGGGGGAGCCGACAATGAGCAGTTCTTC.

This chain uses TRBV12-5 with TRBJ1-1, with a possible D match to TRBD1 (6 bases). CDR1 is LGHNT and CDR2 is FRNRAP in the germline V gene. V was shortened by 3 bases and J by 1 base, with 6 bases between the two germline ends. This CDR3 is 13 amino acids long. CDR3 coding DNA: TGTGCTAGTGGTTTAGGGGGGAACACTGAAGCTTTCTTT. It translates to CASGLGGNTEAFF.

This sequence joins TRBV4-1 and TRBJ2-7; TRBD2 aligns across 10 bases. Trimming at V came to 4 bases and at J to 0 bases, leaving 3 bases not matched to a gene. The CDR3 has 15 amino acids. Germline CDR1 MGHRA, CDR2 YSYEKL. The CDR3 region is CASSPLAGGSYEQYF. For the CDR3, the DNA is TGCGCCAGCAGCCCCTTAGCGGGAGGCTCCTACGAGCAGTACTTC.

The genes are TRBV19 and TRBJ1-1; D gene unclear. Germline CDR1 LNHDA, CDR2 SQIVND (reference sequence). V lost 1 base and J lost 6, with 9 bases in between. The CDR3 spans 13 residues. The CDR3 loop is CASSIARSAEAFF. The CDR3 DNA follows: TGTGCCAGTAGTATAGCCAGATCCGCTGAAGCTTTCTTT.

This clone was seen a single time. This sequence joins TRBV6-6 and TRBJ1-2; D possibly corresponds to TRBD1 (6 bases). Trimming cost V 7 bases and J 0 bases, with 15 bases left between them. Looked up from germline, CDR1 is MNHNY and CDR2 is SVGAGI (reference sequence). The CDR3 loop spans 15 amino acids. This chain's CDR3 is CASTPGGGANYGYTF. DNA of the CDR3: TGTGCCAGCACCCCGGGGGGCGGGGCTAACTATGGCTACACCTTC.

The chain joins TRBV7-8 to TRBJ1-3; possible D gene TRBD1, 5 bases. The germline V gene encodes CDR1 SGHVS and CDR2 FQNEAQ. The CDR3 totals 14 residues. Trimming pared 2 bases from V and 4 bases from J, leaving 9 bases between. This CDR3 is CASSLRTLGNTIYF. The CDR3 nucleotides are TGTGCCAGCAGCTTAAGGACATTGGGAAACACCATATATTTT. Using reference TRBV7-8 and TRBJ1-3 for the parts outside the CDR3, the full variable domain is GAGVSQSPRYKVAKRGQDVALRCDPISGHVSLFWYQQALGQGPEFLTYFQNEAQLDKSGLPSDRFFAERPEGSVSTLKIQRTQQEDSAVYLCASSLRTLGNTIYFGEGSWLTVV.

The chain employs TRBV29-1 and TRBJ2-1; 8 nucleotides agree with TRBD2. Germline V lookup: CDR1 SQVTM, CDR2 ANQGSEA. V shed 6 bases, J shed 2 bases, and the junction held 9 bases outside the gene matches. The CDR3 is 15 amino acids. The CDR3 loop reads CSVGAGAHTYNEQFF. CDR3 DNA: TGCAGCGTCGGAGCGGGGGCCCATACCTACAATGAGCAGTTCTTC.